This TCR beta chain was obtained from a study of T cell responses to AZD1222 COVID-19 vaccine. The repertoire was sequenced with immunoSEQ multiplex PCR; TCRdb's copy has only in-frame clones and lacks some. The sample has over 100,000 clones, around 87% seen once. The V gene's germline CDR1 is KGHDR and CDR2 SFDVKD. The CDR3 runs to 13 residues. The V end was cut by 10 bases, the J end by 4 bases, with 15 bases between. Notes on this clone: Its antigen is unidentified.

The study, taken as a whole, reports: Spike-wide coverage was observed for vaccine-associated CD4 TCRs, with dominant responses at 160-218 and 743-854.

The clonotype originates from an adult who received the AZD1222 COVID-19 vaccine. This material consisted of peripheral blood, taken 28 days after the second AZD1222 dose. This chain uses TRBV24-1 with TRBJ2-5; D may correspond to TRBD1 or TRBD2 (5 bases each). The DNA for the CDR3 is TGTGCCACGGGGTCGAGGGGAGCAGAGACCCAGTACTTC. This gives the protein CATGSRGAETQYF.